Listed here are 7 T cell receptor beta chains from one sample, sequenced in a study of shared clonotypes between healthy human individuals. The assay was immunoSEQ multiplex PCR, and TCRdb's table has in-frame clones only and misses some. The data hold approximately 530,000 clones, with 90% to 96% observed a single time. The specimen sequenced was naive CD4+ T cells sorted from blood. The sample's subset: CD45RA+ positively selected. Receptor source: a woman younger than 45 in good health.

The genes are TRBV5-1 and TRBJ2-7; 8 bases align to TRBD2. CDR3 length equals 14 residues. Germline V gene sequence: CDR1 SGHRS, CDR2 YFSETQ. The J segment lost 3 bases and the V segment lost 5 bases, leaving 7 bases of the junction unmatched. CDR3 protein: CASSFSGEVYEQYF. The CDR3, as DNA: TGCGCCAGCAGTTTTAGCGGGGAAGTCTACGAGCAGTACTTC.

The CDR3 DNA sequence: TGTGCCTGGAGAGGCATATCCTACGAGCAGTACTTC. Protein product: CAWRGISYEQYF. V usage is TRBV30 and J usage is TRBJ2-7; no clear D gene. Looked up from germline, CDR1 is GTSNPN and CDR2 is SVGIG (reference sequence). Trimming removed 3 bases from V and 1 base from J, with 7 bases in between. The CDR3 totals 12 residues.

The J gene is TRBJ1-4, the V gene TRBV28; TRBD1 matches 7 bases. Germline trimming cut 8 bases from V and 12 bases from J; bases unmatched to any gene: 9. CDR3 length: 12 residues. Germline lookup yields CDR1 MDHEN and CDR2 SYDVKM. The CDR3 region is CASFDLRGQLFF. The DNA for the CDR3 is TGTGCCAGCTTTGACCTTAGGGGGCAACTGTTTTTT.

V and J are TRBV9 and TRBJ1-3, with 7 bases matching TRBD1. This CDR3 is built from 16 residues. Germline-derived CDR1 and CDR2 are SGDLS and YYNGEE. J was trimmed by 0 bases and V by 5 bases; bases with no gene match: 8. As DNA, the CDR3 is TGTGCCAGCAGTTTGGGACAGACTTTCTCTGGAAACACCATATATTTT. It specifies CASSLGQTFSGNTIYF.

In regard to this clone: This specimen includes other DNA sequences encoding the same CDR3. The rearrangement joins TRBV6-1 to TRBJ2-7; possible D gene TRBD1, 6 bases. In germline, CDR1 is MNHNS, CDR2 SASEGT. The CDR3 contains 12 residues. V was pared by 5 bases and J by 3 bases, with 8 bases between. The CDR3 DNA follows: TGTGCCAGCAGTACGGACAGCTACGAGCAGTACTTC. It encodes CASSTDSYEQYF.

The CDR3 DNA follows: TGTGCCAGCAGCTCAAGGGACAGATCCAATGAGCAGTTCTTC. It is translated as CASSSRDRSNEQFF. The chain recombines TRBV5-4 with TRBJ2-1, with 7 bases that match TRBD1. Germline CDR1 is SGHNT and CDR2 is YYREEE (reference sequence). This CDR3 is 14 amino acids long. Losses at the gene ends were 3 bases for V and 6 bases for J; bases not matched to a gene: 6.

A note on this clone: In the same sample, other DNA sequences code for this CDR3. V is TRBV27 and J is TRBJ1-2, with a tentative D call TRBD1 (5 bases). V gave up 2 bases and J gave up 6 bases, with 7 bases separating them. The CDR3 contains 12 residues. Germline V gene data show CDR1 as MNHEY and CDR2 as SMNVEV (reference sequence). CDR3 loop: CASSLRGDGYTF. The CDR3 DNA reads as TGTGCCAGCAGTTTACGGGGGGATGGCTACACCTTC.